One sample yielded the 29 T cell receptor beta chains listed below, sequenced in a study of tumor-infiltrating lymphocytes in localized non-small cell lung cancer. This table comes from immunoSEQ multiplex PCR, and its TCRdb copy is limited to in-frame clones, with some not included. The data contain roughly 25,000 clones, roughly 69% of them singletons. Material for sequencing was lung tumor tissue. The receptor source for this set is a human donor with non-small cell lung cancer.

This rearrangement joins TRBV29-1 to TRBJ2-5; D is tentatively TRBD1 or TRBD2 (5 bases each). V shed 5 bases and J shed 4 bases, with 11 bases lying between them. CDR1 is SQVTM, CDR2 ANQGSEA, per germline. The CDR3 runs to 12 residues. The CDR3 bases are TGCAGCGTTCCTCGAGGGGTAGAGACCCAGTACTTC. It codes for CSVPRGVETQYF.

The CDR3 bases are TGTGCCAGCAGTCTCGCGAGAACAGATACGCAGTATTTT. Encoded protein: CASSLARTDTQYF. This chain connects TRBV27 to TRBJ2-3; no firm D call. The CDR3 contains 13 residues. Germline V lookup: CDR1 MNHEY, CDR2 SMNVEV (reference sequence). The V end lost 5 bases, the J end lost 3 bases, and 9 bases lay between the germline ends.

V usage is TRBV28 and J usage is TRBJ2-6; 9 bases map to TRBD2. J gave up 4 bases and V 7 bases, and 11 bases lay outside the gene matches. The germline V gene encodes CDR1 MDHEN and CDR2 SYDVKM. This CDR3 is built from 17 residues. This CDR3 is CASTLAGVSSGANVLTF. CDR3 DNA sequence: TGTGCCAGCACCTTAGCGGGGGTCAGCTCGGGGGCCAACGTCCTGACTTTC.

This sequence joins TRBV19 and TRBJ1-5, with D possibly TRBD1 on 6 matching bases. The germline V gene has CDR1 LNHDA and CDR2 SQIVND (reference sequence). This CDR3 spans 13 amino acids. Trimming removed 10 bases at V and 5 bases at J, with 15 bases between. CDR3 bases: TGTGCCACCGGGGGGGCCGGGCATCAGCCCCAGCATTTT. It codes for CATGGAGHQPQHF.

The gene calls are TRBV6-6 and TRBJ1-5; 7 bases agree with TRBD1. Trimming took 2 bases from V and 1 from J; bases not matched to a gene: 2. In germline, CDR1 is MNHNY, CDR2 SVGAGI (reference sequence). The CDR3 totals 15 residues. The CDR3 DNA follows: TGTGCCAGCAGTTACGGAGGGGGCAGCAATCAGCCCCAGCATTTT. Amino acids: CASSYGGGSNQPQHF.

The genes are TRBV4-2 and TRBJ2-7; D not resolved. CDR1 LGHNA and CDR2 YNFKEQ come from the germline V gene. V lost 4 bases to trimming and J lost 0 bases, with 7 bases between them. This CDR3 has 13 amino acids. CDR3 DNA: TGTGCCAGCAGCCTAGATGGCTCCTACGAGCAGTACTTC. Translation gives CASSLDGSYEQYF.

The V call is TRBV10-3, the J call TRBJ1-5; no definite D call. V lost 2 bases, J lost 5 bases, and 10 bases lay in between. CDR1 is ENHRY and CDR2 is SYGVKD in the germline V gene. The CDR3 totals 14 residues. CDR3 region: CAISEGHGDQPQHF. CDR3 bases: TGTGCCATCAGTGAGGGGCACGGGGATCAGCCCCAGCATTTT.

In this sample, this clone turned up a few times. The chain couples TRBV15 to TRBJ2-4; 7 nucleotides match TRBD2. The V and J ends lost 0 bases and 6 bases, in that order; junction bases with no gene match: 11. Germline CDR1 is LNHNV and CDR2 is YYDKDF (reference sequence). The CDR3 has 17 residues. CDR3 in amino acids: CATSRDGMGEGGNIQYF. CDR3 sequence (DNA): TGTGCCACCAGCAGAGATGGGATGGGGGAGGGCGGAAACATTCAGTACTTC.

The chain couples TRBV18 to TRBJ2-7; 12 nucleotides agree with TRBD2. Germline CDR1 is KGHSH and CDR2 is LQKENI. The CDR3 length is 16 residues. V lost 4 bases and J lost 5; bases outside the gene matches: 9. In DNA form, the CDR3 reads TGTGCCAGCTCACAGAAGACTAGCGGGAGTGTGAACGAGCAGTACTTC. Residues: CASSQKTSGSVNEQYF.

The chain carries TRBV29-1 and TRBJ2-5, with D possibly matching TRBD1 (5 bases). Germline V gene data show CDR1 as SQVTM and CDR2 as ANQGSEA. The V and J ends lost 6 bases and 7 bases respectively, with 15 bases between them. The CDR3 extends over 12 amino acids. The CDR3 here is CSVTDSLGTQYF. CDR3 in DNA: TGCAGCGTGACTGACAGTTTGGGGACCCAGTACTTC.

The chain has TRBV9 and TRBJ2-1, with 9 bases aligning to TRBD2. V was clipped by 3 bases and J by 1 base; unmatched bases: 8. The CDR3 consists of 17 residues. CDR1 and CDR2 (germline): SGDLS, YYNGEE. CDR3 nucleotide sequence: TGTGCCAGCAGCGGATTAGCGGGAGAAGGGTCCTACAATGAGCAGTTCTTC. Its protein product is CASSGLAGEGSYNEQFF.

The chain couples TRBV27 to TRBJ2-1; D possibly corresponds to TRBD2 (6 bases). The germline CDR1 and CDR2 sequences are MNHEY and SMNVEV (reference sequence). Trimming took off 7 bases at V and 13 bases at J, with 17 bases between the two ends. The CDR3 covers 12 residues. This CDR3 is CASTGSGLGQFF. CDR3 nucleotide sequence: TGTGCCAGCACCGGGTCGGGACTCGGCCAGTTCTTC.

Judged by abundance, this clone is medium-sized. The chain carries TRBV29-1 and TRBJ2-3; D is possibly TRBD1 or TRBD2 (5 bases each). The CDR3 consists of 14 residues. V lost 3 bases to trimming and J lost 3 bases, with 13 bases between them. Germline V gene sequence: CDR1 SQVTM, CDR2 ANQGSEA. The DNA of the CDR3 is TGCAGCGTTGACGTTGGGGGAGCTACAGATACGCAGTATTTT. Amino acids: CSVDVGGATDTQYF.

This clone was found once. In nucleotides, the CDR3 is TGTGCCAGCAGTTCGCCGGGGAGCGAGCAGTACTTC. As protein: CASSSPGSEQYF. V usage is TRBV6-5 and J usage is TRBJ2-7; weak D call: TRBD2 (5 bases). Between the trimmed V and J ends, which lost 4 bases and 6 bases, there was a span of 10 bases. CDR1 and CDR2 from the germline V gene are MNHEY and SVGAGI. This CDR3 has 12 amino acids.

This clone has only a few counts. The chain couples TRBV27 to TRBJ2-3; 16 bases line up with TRBD2. V was clipped by 2 bases and J by 8 bases; unmatched bases: 4. CDR1 is MNHEY and CDR2 is SMNVEV in the germline V gene (reference sequence). The CDR3 runs 16 residues. The CDR3 DNA reads as TGTGCCAGCAGTTTAGGGACTAGCGGGAGGGGAGGTACGCAGTATTTT. Translating it yields CASSLGTSGRGGTQYF.

The rearrangement uses TRBV27 and TRBJ2-7, with D possibly called TRBD1 or TRBD2 (5 bases each). The CDR3 length is 13 residues. Trimming removed 8 bases at V and 3 bases at J, with 14 bases between. Per germline, CDR1 MNHEY and CDR2 SMNVEV (reference sequence). In DNA, the CDR3 is TGTGCCAGCCGTGGGGACGGACGCTACGAGCAGTACTTC. It is translated as CASRGDGRYEQYF.

The CDR3 spells CASSGEGQGNTIYF. For the CDR3, the DNA is TGTGCCAGCAGCGGCGAGGGGCAGGGAAACACCATATATTTT. The V and J genes are TRBV2 and TRBJ1-3; D may be TRBD1 (5 bases). The V end was cut by 6 bases, the J end by 4 bases, with 13 bases between. CDR3 length: 14 residues. Germline assignment: CDR1 SNHLY and CDR2 FYNNEI.

CDR3 in DNA: TGTGCCAGCAGCCGTCGGGGGTTGGACTATGGCTACACCTTC. Translation gives CASSRRGLDYGYTF. The rearrangement joins TRBV5-4 to TRBJ1-2; possibly TRBD1 for D (5 bases). The germline V and J ends were trimmed by 4 bases and 3 bases, with 13 bases remaining between them. Germline V gene data show CDR1 as SGHNT and CDR2 as YYREEE (reference sequence). CDR3 size: 14 residues.

This clone was observed once. The chain uses TRBV9 and TRBJ2-7; D tentatively fits TRBD1 or TRBD2 (6 bases each). Trimming took 4 bases from V and 6 from J, leaving 20 bases between them. The CDR3 has 15 residues. Germline loops: CDR1 SGDLS, CDR2 YYNGEE. Written as DNA, the CDR3 is TGTGCCAGCAGCAGCCTTGGAGACGGGGGCCTCGAGCAGTACTTC. This codes for CASSSLGDGGLEQYF.

This clone was recorded once. V is TRBV30 and J is TRBJ1-2, with 7 bases identical to TRBD1. Germline lookup yields CDR1 GTSNPN and CDR2 SVGIG (reference sequence). J lost 4 bases, V lost 0 bases, and 5 bases had no gene match. The length of the CDR3 is 14 residues. This CDR3 reads CAWSVRRGLYGYTF. The CDR3 DNA follows: TGTGCCTGGAGTGTACGAAGGGGGCTCTATGGCTACACCTTC. The full variable domain, its missing parts supplied by reference TRBV30 and TRBJ1-2, is SQTIHQWPATLVQPVGSPLSLECTVEGTSNPNLYWYRQAAGRGLQLLFYSVGIGQISSEVPQNLSASRPQDRQFILSSKKLLLSDSGFYLCAWSVRRGLYGYTFGSGTRLTVV.

V usage is TRBV7-9 and J usage is TRBJ1-2; 10 bases are a match to TRBD1. Trimming at V came to 0 bases and at J to 5 bases, leaving 3 bases not matched to a gene. CDR1 is SEHNR and CDR2 is FQNEAQ in the germline V gene (reference sequence). This CDR3 spans 15 amino acids. In DNA form, the CDR3 reads TGTGCCAGCAGCTTAGCCGGGACAGGGGTGTATGGCTACACCTTC. Protein: CASSLAGTGVYGYTF. Together with reference TRBV7-9 and TRBJ1-2, the CDR3 gives the full variable domain: DTGVSQNPRHKITKRGQNVTFRCDPISEHNRLYWYRQTLGQGPEFLTYFQNEAQLEKSRLLSDRFSAERPKGSFSTLEIQRTEQGDSAMYLCASSLAGTGVYGYTFGSGTRLTVV.

This clone ranks as medium-sized. The V call is TRBV4-1, the J call TRBJ2-3; perhaps TRBD1 as D (6 bases). CDR1 and CDR2 (germline): MGHRA, YSYEKL. Trimming cost V 1 base and J 2 bases, with 19 bases left between them. The CDR3 covers 18 residues. The CDR3 coding sequence is TGCGCCAGCAGCCAAGGTCTTGGGCAGGGGCCCCACACAGATACGCAGTATTTT. Amino acid sequence: CASSQGLGQGPHTDTQYF.

Only a few counts were recorded for this clone. The V gene is TRBV6-6, the J gene TRBJ2-7; a weak D match, TRBD1 (8 bases). The CDR3 length is 15 residues. CDR1 and CDR2 (germline): MNHNY, SVGAGI (reference sequence). V was cut by 7 bases and J by 3 bases, with 19 bases left in between. The CDR3 DNA follows: TGTGCCAGCATCGCCGGAACAGGGGGGGTCTACGAGCAGTACTTC. Protein product: CASIAGTGGVYEQYF.

The chain uses TRBV27 and TRBJ1-2; weak D call: TRBD1 (5 bases). The CDR3 loop spans 13 amino acids. Trimming took 6 bases from V and 7 from J, leaving 15 bases between them. The V gene's germline CDR1 is MNHEY and CDR2 SMNVEV (reference sequence). The CDR3 sequence: CASRAPGGGGYTF. The CDR3, as DNA: TGTGCCAGCAGGGCCCCGGGGGGAGGTGGCTACACCTTC.

This clone has more than one count but fewer than ten. The gene calls are TRBV9 and TRBJ2-3; possibly TRBD2 for D (5 bases). This CDR3 has 15 amino acids. The germline V gene encodes CDR1 SGDLS and CDR2 YYNGEE. Trimming shortened V by 4 bases and J by 1 base, and 13 bases separated the two germline ends. CDR3 DNA sequence: TGTGCCAGCAGCTCTCAACTAGGCGGCACAGATACGCAGTATTTT. Translating gives CASSSQLGGTDTQYF. The full variable domain, rest sourced from reference TRBV9 and TRBJ2-3, is DSGVTQTPKHLITATGQRVTLRCSPRSGDLSVYWYQQSLDQGLQFLIQYYNGEERAKGNILERFSAQQFPDLHSELNLSSLELGDSALYFCASSSQLGGTDTQYFGPGTRLTVL.

V is TRBV18 and J is TRBJ2-3, with a weak D call TRBD2 (6 bases). The germline V and J ends were trimmed by 0 bases and 4 bases, with 17 bases remaining between them. The CDR3 totals 17 residues. Germline V gene sequence: CDR1 KGHSH, CDR2 LQKENI. The CDR3 loop reads CASSPPASEALSDTQYF. For the CDR3, the DNA is TGTGCCAGCTCACCACCGGCTAGCGAGGCCTTGTCAGATACGCAGTATTTT.

J is TRBJ2-1 and V is TRBV2, with TRBD2 matching 9 bases. The trim removed 3 bases at V and 5 bases at J, leaving 11 bases unmatched. This CDR3 is 17 amino acids long. Germline-derived CDR1 and CDR2 are SNHLY and FYNNEI. DNA of the CDR3: TGTGCCAGCAGTGATAGGCTAGCGGGAATGCGGAACAATGAGCAGTTCTTC. This translates into CASSDRLAGMRNNEQFF.

This clone was detected many times. The rearrangement links TRBV18 to TRBJ1-3, with TRBD1 matching 7 bases. Losses at the gene ends were 3 bases for V and 5 bases for J; bases not matched to a gene: 4. The CDR3 length is 14 residues. Germline V gene data show CDR1 as KGHSH and CDR2 as LQKENI. The CDR3 region is CASSPGQQRNTIYF. CDR3 sequence (DNA): TGTGCCAGCTCACCGGGACAGCAACGAAACACCATATATTTT.

This chain links TRBV7-4 with TRBJ2-5, with D perhaps matching TRBD1 or TRBD2 (5 bases each). Looked up from germline, CDR1 is SGHVT and CDR2 is SQSDAQ. This CDR3 comprises 14 residues. V lost 2 bases and J 5 bases, leaving 12 bases between the germline ends. In DNA, the CDR3 is TGTGCCAGCAGCTTAAACAGGTGGGGGGAGACCCAGTACTTC. Protein: CASSLNRWGETQYF. Complete variable domain (other parts from reference TRBV7-4 and TRBJ2-5): GAGVSQSPRYKVAKRGRDVALRCDSISGHVTLYWYRQTLGQGSEVLTYSQSDAQRDKSGRPSGRFSAERPERSVSTLKIQRTEQGDSAVYLCASSLNRWGETQYFGPGTRLLVL.